Below, one TCR beta chain is given with its context. Its cognate antigen has yet to be identified. Qualities for individual bases were not recorded, and no much larger clone is one base off. Other DNA sequences of this sample code for an identical CDR3. The data were taken from a study of PD-L1 blockade in urothelial cancer (dated by TCRdb to 2016 to 2017). Study-level background: Therapy was started in 2014 for all patients, and atezolizumab 1,200 mg was administered intravenously every 3 weeks. Nine patients achieved durable clinical benefit and some 20 did not. In the same patients who had TCR sequencing, pretreatment tumors also underwent whole exome sequencing and RNA sequencing. Pretreatment tumor samples and matched peripheral blood, collected serially before and after atezolizumab treatment, underwent TCR sequencing. Durable clinical benefit was defined as progression-free survival longer than 6 months, and TCR features were also tested against progression-free and overall survival. Pretreatment blood TCR-seq was available for twenty-nine patients, at least one posttreatment blood collection was obtained for some 24 patients, and tumor TCR-seq was available for some 24 patients. The study, an exploratory multi-omic analysis, examined somatic, immune and clinical correlates of response to PD-L1 blockade with atezolizumab in urothelial cancer. Blood samples gave median yields of roughly 150,000 T cells and tens of thousands of unique TCRs, along with a median clonality of 0.080. Blood samples were analyzed 3 weeks after the start of treatment (second dose) and 6 weeks after the start of treatment. About 90% of the roughly 30 patients were males with bladder-origin urothelial cancer, and about 65% of the roughly 30 reported a prior smoking history. An ECOG performance status of 0 or 1 was recorded for the patients, and 0 to 3 prior chemotherapy regimens had been received by the patients.

Each PCR received spiked-in synthetic TCR analog templates so that absolute template abundance could be estimated from read counts. The immunoSEQ assay used bias-controlled V and J gene primers to amplify TCRbeta CDR3 regions from genomic DNA. Sequencing of rearranged TCRbeta segments was performed at approximately 20X coverage. Under the source paper's analysis protocol: Sequencing errors were corrected by clustering and CDR3s were annotated against IMGT to assign V, D and J genes. Downstream analyses used only productive TCRbeta rearrangements, leaving out any out-of-frame or stop-codon sequences. Clonality was computed as one minus Shannon entropy normalized by the log of the number of unique productive sequences. Fisher's exact test with Benjamini-Hochberg correction, using a cutoff of adjusted p below 0.01, was how clones that differed between time points or between blood and tumor were identified. Drawn from immuneACCESS, this table holds only the in-frame rearrangements with V and J called that TCRdb kept. Clones are partly lost; checked studies trace under half to an unresolved V gene and leave the rest unexplained. The V and J calls and clone size are taken from that table; D and trimming were inferred from the DNA. Recorded for this sample are under 40,000 clones; around 90% of them occurred a single time. Around 7.7% of the sample goes to the ten largest clones.

The cohort included roughly 29 patients with locally advanced or metastatic urothelial carcinoma who were treated at Memorial Sloan Kettering on a trial protocol. Peripheral blood mononuclear cells were collected pretreatment and during treatment, with between 1 and 8 total time points per patient. The Qiagen DNeasy Blood extraction kit was used to purify genomic DNA from total PBMCs and from tumor samples. Collected pretreatment and during treatment, PBMCs were isolated and stored as previously described. General study outcomes and caveats: Among patients with durable benefit, tumor-associated TCR clones showed greater expansion in peripheral blood 3 weeks after treatment started (n = 22, p = 0.022). Because the sample size was small (n of about 30) and many of the analyses were exploratory, the results are meant to be hypothesis-generating. Improved progression-free and overall survival was found to be associated with pretreatment peripheral blood TCR clonality below the median.

V is cut back by 4 bases and J by 9 bases, with 18 bases in the junction unmatched. The CDR3 starts with the cysteine, ends with the phenylalanine, and has 18 residues. Of all the DNA, just the CDR3 is kept, 54 bases in frame from base 1. Looking up the germline V gene yields CDR1 SGHAT and CDR2 FQNNGV. The receptor's source is a man between 65 and 85 years old with urothelial cancer. This chain joins TRBV11-2 to TRBJ2-2; 9 middle bases align to TRBD2. This material consisted of PBMCs, taken around atezolizumab (anti-PD-L1) treatment. The CDR3 protein sequence reads: CASSSSIFGGRAYRELFF. The nucleotide sequence is TGTGCCAGCAGCTCTTCTATTTTCGGCGGGAGGGCCTATCGGGAGCTGTTTTTT.